Shown below are 14 T cell receptor beta chains from a single sample sequenced in a study of blood T cell repertoires in COVID-19. Only in-frame clones appear in the TCRdb table, and some are missing; sequencing was by immunoSEQ multiplex PCR. The sample includes around 240,000 clones, roughly 85% of them seen just once. Source material: PBMCs or T cells enriched from blood (not recorded which). These receptor sequences come from a woman aged 45 to 65 who had recovered from COVID-19.

The V and J genes are TRBV5-5 and TRBJ2-1, with TRBD2 matching over 13 bases. CDR1 and CDR2 (germline): SGHKS, YYEKEE (reference sequence). With 4 bases clipped from V and 2 bases from J, the junction kept 3 bases outside the gene matches. CDR3 length: 16 amino acids. DNA for the CDR3: TGTGCCAGCAGCGCGGGACTAGCGGGGACCTACAATGAGCAGTTCTTC. It is translated as CASSAGLAGTYNEQFF.

The chain uses TRBV5-1 and TRBJ2-3; 7 positions agree with TRBD2. The germline V gene has CDR1 SGHRS and CDR2 YFSETQ. After removal of 0 bases from V and 3 bases from J, the junction contained 10 bases not matched to a gene. This CDR3 region has 17 residues. CDR3 coding DNA: TGCGCCAGCAGCTTGGATACCCGCGGGGGAGGAACAGATACGCAGTATTTT. This translates into CASSLDTRGGGTDTQYF.

This clone was counted only a few times. This rearrangement joins TRBV28 to TRBJ1-1; 7 bases fit TRBD1. The CDR3 extends over 14 amino acids. The V segment lost 3 bases and the J segment 2 bases; nucleotides outside the gene matches: 3. Germline V lookup: CDR1 MDHEN, CDR2 SYDVKM. The CDR3 sequence: CASSFSGGNTEAFF. CDR3 in DNA: TGTGCCAGCAGTTTCTCAGGGGGTAACACTGAAGCTTTCTTT.

V and J are TRBV27 and TRBJ1-1, with unresolved D. The CDR3 has 15 amino acids. CDR1 and CDR2 (germline): MNHEY, SMNVEV (reference sequence). The V and J ends lost 0 bases and 0 bases respectively, with 8 bases between them. CDR3 amino acids: CASSLSGLVNTEAFF. The DNA of the CDR3 is TGTGCCAGCAGTTTATCGGGCCTCGTGAACACTGAAGCTTTCTTT.

This chain joins TRBV28 and TRBJ2-3, with TRBD1 matching 7 bases. V was clipped by 9 bases and J by 2 bases; unmatched bases: 11. The germline CDR1 and CDR2 sequences are MDHEN and SYDVKM. The CDR3 sequence is 15 residues long. For the CDR3, the DNA is TGTGCCAGTTCCGACAGGGAAGTTCTCACAGATACGCAGTATTTT. This encodes CASSDREVLTDTQYF.

V is TRBV10-2 and J is TRBJ2-2; 7 nucleotides match TRBD1. CDR1 is WSHSY and CDR2 is SAAADI in the germline V gene. The J segment lost 5 bases and the V segment lost 5 bases, leaving 8 bases of the junction unmatched. The CDR3 is 15 amino acids. The chain's CDR3 is CASSPHQGDTGELFF. CDR3 sequence (DNA): TGCGCCAGCAGTCCCCACCAGGGGGATACCGGGGAGCTGTTTTTT.

The rearrangement uses TRBV19 and TRBJ1-5; D is unresolved. The germline gives CDR1 LNHDA, CDR2 SQIVND (reference sequence). Trimming pared 5 bases from V and 7 bases from J, leaving 12 bases between. The CDR3 runs to 13 residues. The CDR3 is CASSYRGRQPQHF. The CDR3 nucleotides are TGTGCCAGTAGTTATCGAGGGCGGCAGCCCCAGCATTTT.

The chain is built from TRBV2 and TRBJ2-5; tentative D call: TRBD1 (6 bases). V was clipped by 5 bases and J by 5 bases, with 15 bases between them. Germline assignment: CDR1 SNHLY and CDR2 FYNNEI. The CDR3 extends over 14 amino acids. The DNA for the CDR3 is TGTGCCAGCAGTCAAACAGGGTCGGGCGAGACCCAGTACTTC. This gives the protein CASSQTGSGETQYF.

The V and J genes are TRBV19 and TRBJ1-2; 8 nucleotides align to TRBD1. This CDR3 is 16 amino acids long. V shed 4 bases, J shed 6 bases, and the junction held 13 bases outside the gene matches. Germline-derived CDR1 and CDR2 are LNHDA and SQIVND (reference sequence). CDR3 residues: CASSTRARAGGDGYTF. The CDR3 nucleotides are TGTGCCAGTAGTACCAGGGCCCGTGCAGGGGGCGATGGCTACACCTTC.

This sequence joins TRBV7-9 and TRBJ2-7, with a weak D call TRBD1 (5 bases). Germline CDR1 and CDR2: SEHNR and FQNEAQ (reference sequence). Trimming stripped 4 bases from V and 3 bases from J, with 7 bases between. The CDR3 extends over 12 amino acids. The CDR3 here is CASSSGHYEQYF. DNA of the CDR3: TGTGCCAGCAGCTCAGGACACTACGAGCAGTACTTC.

This chain links TRBV5-6 with TRBJ1-6, with D unclear. The CDR3 length is 17 residues. Trimming cost V 0 bases and J 11 bases, with 21 bases left between them. Germline values: CDR1 SGHDT, CDR2 YYEEEE. CDR3 in DNA: TGTGCCAGCAGCTTGGCCGGGGAGGGATGGGCAATGGCACCCCTCCACTTT. It codes for CASSLAGEGWAMAPLHF.

The rearrangement joins TRBV5-6 to TRBJ1-1, with a weak D call TRBD1 (5 bases). Per germline, CDR1 SGHDT and CDR2 YYEEEE. V lost 7 bases and J lost 4, with 17 bases in between. The CDR3 has 14 residues. This chain's CDR3 is CASAGGGKSTEAFF. As DNA, the CDR3 is TGTGCCAGCGCGGGCGGGGGGAAGAGCACTGAAGCTTTCTTT.

This clone was seen once. The J gene is TRBJ2-7, the V gene TRBV13; 7 bases map to TRBD2. V shed 5 bases and J 2 bases; nucleotides not matched to a gene: 3. The CDR3 is 13 amino acids. Germline V CDR1 and CDR2: PRHDT, FYEKMQ (reference sequence). In DNA form, the CDR3 reads TGTGCCAGCAGCGAGGGGAGGGCCTACGAGCAGTACTTC. Translating gives CASSEGRAYEQYF.

The chain uses TRBV5-5 and TRBJ1-5; possibly TRBD1 for D (6 bases). The CDR3 spans 15 residues. CDR1 is SGHKS and CDR2 is YYEKEE in the germline V gene (reference sequence). Between the trimmed V and J ends, which lost 1 base and 1 base, there was a span of 9 bases. CDR3 in DNA: TGTGCCAGCAGCTTGCAGGGGATAAGCAATCAGCCCCAGCATTTT. It translates to CASSLQGISNQPQHF. The full variable domain, in which reference TRBV5-5 and TRBJ1-5 provide the parts outside the CDR3, is DAGVTQSPTHLIKTRGQQVTLRCSPISGHKSVSWYQQVLGQGPQFIFQYYEKEERGRGNFPDRFSARQFPNYSSELNVNALLLGDSALYLCASSLQGISNQPQHFGDGTRLSIL.